These 14 T cell receptor beta chains were all obtained from the same sample, sequenced in a study of neurological immune-mediated disorders. Via MiXCR, TCRdb re-called the 5' RACE reads, giving one row per CDR3 protein. The table shows 15,000 to 20,000 distinct CDR3 sequences, with around 7.6% occurring only once. The sample taken for sequencing was CD8+ T cells from blood. All receptors derive from a woman aged 25 to 39 with HTLV-1-associated myelopathy (HAM/TSP).

This clonotype occurred many times. The V and J genes are TRBV4-2 and TRBJ2-7; maybe TRBD2 (6 bases). The CDR3 length is 14 residues. Trimming removed 0 bases from V and 12 bases from J, with 18 bases in between. Germline loops: CDR1 LGHNA, CDR2 YNFKEQ. The CDR3 reads CASSQDLAGRGAYF. Written as DNA, the CDR3 is TGTGCCAGCAGCCAAGACCTCGCGGGACGGGGAGCGTACTTC.

There are many counts of this clonotype. CDR3 residues: CASSPPPGGQSNQPQHF. As DNA, the CDR3 is TGTGCCAGCAGTCCCCCGCCGGGCGGACAGAGCAATCAGCCCCAGCATTTT. The chain joins TRBV6-6 to TRBJ1-5; tentatively, D is TRBD1 (6 bases). Trimming cost V 5 bases and J 1 base, with 18 bases left between them. This CDR3 comprises 17 residues. Germline V gene sequence: CDR1 MNHNY, CDR2 SVGAGI (reference sequence).

This clonotype was recorded many times. The rearrangement links TRBV20-1 to TRBJ2-7, with D possibly being TRBD1 (6 bases). V was clipped by 1 base and J by 0 bases, with 19 bases between them. The germline V gene has CDR1 DFQATT and CDR2 SNEGSKA (reference sequence). There are 17 residues in the CDR3. The CDR3 sequence is CSARALGGGSSSYEQYF. The CDR3 DNA reads TGCAGTGCTAGAGCCCTTGGGGGCGGTTCTAGCTCCTACGAGCAGTACTTC.

A few counts support this clonotype. The V and J genes are TRBV20-1 and TRBJ2-7; 9 bases match TRBD1. The CDR3 loop spans 14 amino acids. J lost 6 bases, V lost 5 bases, and 11 bases had no gene match. The germline CDR1 and CDR2 sequences are DFQATT and SNEGSKA (reference sequence). The CDR3, as DNA: TGCAGTGCTTCCACGGGGACAGGGTCGCCCGAGCAGTACTTC. This encodes CSASTGTGSPEQYF.

This clonotype was detected many times. The genes are TRBV5-6 and TRBJ2-7; 10 bases are a match to TRBD2. V shed 2 bases, J shed 6 bases, and the junction held 8 bases outside the gene matches. CDR3 size: 15 residues. CDR1 is SGHDT, CDR2 YYEEEE, per germline. The CDR3 spells CASSLMSGGAREQYF. The CDR3, as DNA: TGTGCCAGCAGCTTAATGAGCGGGGGGGCCCGCGAGCAGTACTTC.

This clonotype showed up many times. One end of the junction varies from germline; a read error may be responsible. The chain combines TRBV13 with TRBJ2-2, with TRBD1 identical over 7 bases. Germline V gene data show CDR1 as PRHDT and CDR2 as FYEKMQ (reference sequence). The CDR3 spans 13 residues. CDR3 sequence: CASSLGTAGELFF. CDR3 DNA: TGTGCCAGCAGCCTAGGGACAGCCGGGGAGCTGTTTTTT.

This clonotype was seen many times. The chain couples TRBV18 to TRBJ2-7; D gene unclear. CDR1 is KGHSH, CDR2 LQKENI, per germline. V gave up 2 bases and J gave up 2 bases, with 10 bases separating them. This CDR3 is built from 14 residues. CDR3 nucleotide sequence: TGTGCCAGCTCACCAGCCGGCCTCACCTACGAGCAGTACTTC. Protein: CASSPAGLTYEQYF.

This clonotype is labeled medium-sized. This chain connects TRBV4-2 to TRBJ2-7, with TRBD1 identical over 10 bases. Losses at the gene ends were 0 bases for V and 2 bases for J; bases not matched to a gene: 4. Per the germline V gene, CDR1 is LGHNA and CDR2 is YNFKEQ. The CDR3 runs 16 residues. Here the CDR3 reads CASSQDYGTGAYEQYF. The CDR3, as DNA: TGTGCCAGCAGCCAAGACTACGGGACAGGGGCCTACGAGCAGTACTTC.

This clonotype was seen many times. This chain links TRBV19 with TRBJ2-2; D may be TRBD1 (7 bases). The CDR3 consists of 15 residues. The V end lost 6 bases, the J end lost 4 bases, and 15 bases lay between the germline ends. The germline V gene encodes CDR1 LNHDA and CDR2 SQIVND (reference sequence). The CDR3 loop reads CASSPQGGGTGELFF. The CDR3 DNA sequence: TGTGCCAGTAGCCCCCAGGGGGGAGGCACCGGGGAGCTGTTTTTT.

In this sample, this clonotype turned up many times. The V and J genes are TRBV10-2 and TRBJ2-7; TRBD2 matches 8 bases. The V and J ends lost 4 bases and 3 bases, in that order; junction bases with no gene match: 5. CDR1 and CDR2 from the germline V gene are WSHSY and SAAADI. The CDR3 length is 14 residues. CDR3 protein: CASSVPGLDYEQYF. In nucleotides, the CDR3 is TGCGCCAGCAGTGTCCCGGGACTAGACTACGAGCAGTACTTC.

This clonotype is deemed medium-sized (0.01 to 0.1%). V and J are TRBV20-1 and TRBJ2-1, with 10 bases matching TRBD2. CDR3 length equals 14 residues. The trim removed 0 bases at V and 9 bases at J, leaving 5 bases unmatched. Germline V CDR1 and CDR2: DFQATT, SNEGSKA (reference sequence). Here the CDR3 DNA reads TGCAGTGCTAGAGATAGCGGGGGGAATATTGAGCAGTTCTTC. This encodes CSARDSGGNIEQFF.

This clonotype was observed at least ten times. The chain combines TRBV15 with TRBJ2-1; D perhaps matches TRBD2 (7 bases). Germline V gene lookup returns CDR1 LNHNV and CDR2 YYDKDF (reference sequence). V was trimmed by 5 bases and J by 7 bases, leaving 15 bases between them. CDR3 size: 14 residues. CDR3 nucleotides: TGTGCCACCAGCGGCGGGGGCTTTACTAATGAGCAGTTCTTC. Translated: CATSGGGFTNEQFF.

There are many counts of this clonotype. The V and J genes are TRBV15 and TRBJ2-2; D is unclear. The CDR3 is 15 amino acids. V was cut by 0 bases and J by 1 base, with 6 bases left in between. CDR1 LNHNV and CDR2 YYDKDF come from the germline V gene (reference sequence). In nucleotides, the CDR3 is TGTGCCACCAGCAGAGATAGTGGGAACACCGGGGAGCTGTTTTTT. Translating it yields CATSRDSGNTGELFF.

This clonotype was detected many times. This chain connects TRBV20-1 to TRBJ2-1; TRBD1 agrees at 7 bases. Germline V gene lookup returns CDR1 DFQATT and CDR2 SNEGSKA (reference sequence). The CDR3 contains 16 residues. The V gene end was trimmed by 1 base and the J gene end by 3 bases; junction bases not matched to a gene: 9. CDR3 region: CSARASGTVFYNEQFF. The CDR3 DNA reads TGCAGTGCTAGAGCGTCCGGGACAGTCTTCTACAATGAGCAGTTCTTC.